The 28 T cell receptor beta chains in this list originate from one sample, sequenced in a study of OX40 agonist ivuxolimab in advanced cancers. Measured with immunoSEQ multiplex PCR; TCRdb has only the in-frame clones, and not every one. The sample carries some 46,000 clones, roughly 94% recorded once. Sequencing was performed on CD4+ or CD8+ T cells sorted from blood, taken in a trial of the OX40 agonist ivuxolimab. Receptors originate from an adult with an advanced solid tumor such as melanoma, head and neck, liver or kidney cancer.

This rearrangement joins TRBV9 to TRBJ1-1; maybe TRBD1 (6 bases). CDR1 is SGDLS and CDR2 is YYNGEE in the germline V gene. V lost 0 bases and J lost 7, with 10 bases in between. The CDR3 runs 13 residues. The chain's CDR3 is CASSVGVTGEAFF. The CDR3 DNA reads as TGTGCCAGCAGCGTAGGAGTGACAGGTGAAGCTTTCTTT.

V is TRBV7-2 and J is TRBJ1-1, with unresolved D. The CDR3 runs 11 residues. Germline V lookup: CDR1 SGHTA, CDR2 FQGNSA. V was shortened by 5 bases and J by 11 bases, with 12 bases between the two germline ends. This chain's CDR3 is CASSLGSWAFF. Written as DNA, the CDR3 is TGTGCCAGCAGCCTTGGGAGTTGGGCTTTCTTT.

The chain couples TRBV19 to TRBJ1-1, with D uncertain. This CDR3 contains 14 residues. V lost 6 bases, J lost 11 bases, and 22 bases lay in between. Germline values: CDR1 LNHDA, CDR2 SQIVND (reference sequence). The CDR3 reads CASSPREGSWRAFF. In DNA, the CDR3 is TGTGCCAGTAGCCCCCGAGAAGGTAGTTGGCGCGCTTTCTTT.

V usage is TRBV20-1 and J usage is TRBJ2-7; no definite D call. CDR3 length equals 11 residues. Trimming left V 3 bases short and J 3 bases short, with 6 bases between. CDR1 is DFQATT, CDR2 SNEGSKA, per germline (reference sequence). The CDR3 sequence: CSAREVYEQYF. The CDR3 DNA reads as TGCAGTGCTAGGGAAGTCTACGAGCAGTACTTC.

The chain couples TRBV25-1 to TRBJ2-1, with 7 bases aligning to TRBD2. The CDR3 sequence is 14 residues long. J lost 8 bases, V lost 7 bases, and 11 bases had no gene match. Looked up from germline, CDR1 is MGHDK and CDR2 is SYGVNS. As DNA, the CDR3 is TGTGCCAGCATCGGGGGGTCAGGGAGGCATGAGCAGTTCTTC. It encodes CASIGGSGRHEQFF.

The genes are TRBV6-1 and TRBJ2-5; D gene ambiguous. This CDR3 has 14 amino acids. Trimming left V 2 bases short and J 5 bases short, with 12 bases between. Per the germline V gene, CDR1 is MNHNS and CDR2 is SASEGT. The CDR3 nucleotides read TGTGCCAGCAGTGAACCCGGTCGGAAGGAGACCCAGTACTTC. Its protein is CASSEPGRKETQYF.

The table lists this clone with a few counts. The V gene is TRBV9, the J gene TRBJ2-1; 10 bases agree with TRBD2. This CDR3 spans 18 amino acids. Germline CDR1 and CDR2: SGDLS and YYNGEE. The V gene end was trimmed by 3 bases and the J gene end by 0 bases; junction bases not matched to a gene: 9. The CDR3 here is CASSDGLAEPSSYNEQFF. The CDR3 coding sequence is TGTGCCAGCAGCGACGGACTAGCGGAACCGAGCTCCTACAATGAGCAGTTCTTC.

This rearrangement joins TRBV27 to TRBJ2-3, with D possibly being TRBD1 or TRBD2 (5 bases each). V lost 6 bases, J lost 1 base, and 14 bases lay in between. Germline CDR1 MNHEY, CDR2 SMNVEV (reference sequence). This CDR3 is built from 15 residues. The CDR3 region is CASSLLGVGTDTQYF. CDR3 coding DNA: TGTGCCAGCAGCTTGCTGGGGGTGGGCACAGATACGCAGTATTTT.

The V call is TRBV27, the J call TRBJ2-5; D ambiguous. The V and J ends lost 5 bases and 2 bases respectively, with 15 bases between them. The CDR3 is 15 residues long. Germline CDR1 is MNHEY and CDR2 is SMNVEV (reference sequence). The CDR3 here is CASSTLRSKQETQYF. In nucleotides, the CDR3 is TGTGCCAGCAGTACTTTGAGGAGCAAACAAGAGACCCAGTACTTC.

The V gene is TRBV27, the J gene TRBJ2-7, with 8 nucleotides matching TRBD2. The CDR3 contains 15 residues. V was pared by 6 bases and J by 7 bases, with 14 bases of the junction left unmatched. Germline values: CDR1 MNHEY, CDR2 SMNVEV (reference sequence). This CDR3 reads CASRSGGGAPREQYF. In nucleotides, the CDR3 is TGTGCCAGCAGGTCCGGGGGGGGTGCCCCTCGAGAGCAGTACTTC.

CDR3 bases: TGTGCCACCAAGCCTTCGGCTTTCACCTCTGGAAACACCATATATTTT. It translates to CATKPSAFTSGNTIYF. This chain links TRBV11-2 with TRBJ1-3; D remains unclear. From germline, CDR1 is SGHAT and CDR2 FQNNGV. V lost 10 bases, J lost 0 bases, and 19 bases lay in between. The CDR3 totals 16 residues.

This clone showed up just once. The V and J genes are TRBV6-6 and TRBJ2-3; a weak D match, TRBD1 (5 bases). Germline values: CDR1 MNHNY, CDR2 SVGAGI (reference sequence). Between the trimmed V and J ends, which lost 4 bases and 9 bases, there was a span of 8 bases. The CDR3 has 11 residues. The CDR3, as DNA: TGTGCCAGCAGTTGGGGCCTGACGCAGTATTTT. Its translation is CASSWGLTQYF.

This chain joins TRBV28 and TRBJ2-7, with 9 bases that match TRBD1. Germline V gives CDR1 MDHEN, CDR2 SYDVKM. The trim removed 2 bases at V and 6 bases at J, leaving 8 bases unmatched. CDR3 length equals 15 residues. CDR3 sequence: CASSLLPTGGGEQYF. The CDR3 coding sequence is TGTGCCAGCAGTTTACTCCCGACAGGGGGGGGCGAGCAGTACTTC.

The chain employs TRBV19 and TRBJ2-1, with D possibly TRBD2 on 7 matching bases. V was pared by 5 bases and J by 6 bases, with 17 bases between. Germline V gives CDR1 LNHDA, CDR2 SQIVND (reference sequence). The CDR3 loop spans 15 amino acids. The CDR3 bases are TGTGCCAGTAGTGTCCACAGGGCGGGGGCCAATGAGCAGTTCTTC. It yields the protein CASSVHRAGANEQFF.

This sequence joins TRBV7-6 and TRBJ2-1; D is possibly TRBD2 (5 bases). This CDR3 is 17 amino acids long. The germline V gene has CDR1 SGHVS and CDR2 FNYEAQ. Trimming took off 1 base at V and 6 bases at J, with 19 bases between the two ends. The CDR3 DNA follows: TGTGCCAGCAGCTTAGGTGTTGGCGGGTTTTCTTTCAATGAGCAGTTCTTC. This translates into CASSLGVGGFSFNEQFF.

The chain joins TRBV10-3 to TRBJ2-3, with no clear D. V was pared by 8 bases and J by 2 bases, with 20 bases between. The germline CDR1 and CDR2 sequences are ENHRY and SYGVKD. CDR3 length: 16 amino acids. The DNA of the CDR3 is TGTGCCATCTCTGAGAAGCCCGCAAAAATCACAGATACGCAGTATTTT. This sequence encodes CAISEKPAKITDTQYF.

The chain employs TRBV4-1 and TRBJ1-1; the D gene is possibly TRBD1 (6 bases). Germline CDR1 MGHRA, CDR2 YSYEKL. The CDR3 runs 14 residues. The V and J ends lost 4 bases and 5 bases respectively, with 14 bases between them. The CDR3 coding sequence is TGCGCCAGCAGCCCACAGGGTTGGGGAACTGAAGCTTTCTTT. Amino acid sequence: CASSPQGWGTEAFF.

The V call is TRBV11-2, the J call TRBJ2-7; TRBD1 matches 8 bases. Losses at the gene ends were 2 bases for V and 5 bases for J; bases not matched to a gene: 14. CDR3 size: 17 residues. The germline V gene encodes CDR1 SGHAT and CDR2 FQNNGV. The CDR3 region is CASSLYGGGDRGNEQYF. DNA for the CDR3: TGTGCCAGCAGCTTATACGGGGGTGGAGACAGGGGAAACGAGCAGTACTTC.

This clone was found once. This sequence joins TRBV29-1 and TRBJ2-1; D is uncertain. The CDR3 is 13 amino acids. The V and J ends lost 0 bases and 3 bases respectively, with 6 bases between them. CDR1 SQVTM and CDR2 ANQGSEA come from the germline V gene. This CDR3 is CSVEDKGYNEQFF. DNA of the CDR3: TGCAGCGTTGAAGATAAGGGCTACAATGAGCAGTTCTTC.

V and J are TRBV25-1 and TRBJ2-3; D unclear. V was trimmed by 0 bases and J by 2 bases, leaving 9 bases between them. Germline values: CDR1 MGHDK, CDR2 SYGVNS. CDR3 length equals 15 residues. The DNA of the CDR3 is TGTGCCAGCAGTGAATATCGACAAATCACAGATACGCAGTATTTT. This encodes CASSEYRQITDTQYF.

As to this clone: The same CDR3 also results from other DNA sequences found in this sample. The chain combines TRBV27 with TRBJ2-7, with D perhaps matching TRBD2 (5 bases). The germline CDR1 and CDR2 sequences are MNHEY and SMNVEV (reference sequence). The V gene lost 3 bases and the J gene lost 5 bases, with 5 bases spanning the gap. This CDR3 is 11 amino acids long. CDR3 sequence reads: CASSFGNEQYF. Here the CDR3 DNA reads TGTGCCAGCAGTTTCGGGAACGAGCAGTACTTC.

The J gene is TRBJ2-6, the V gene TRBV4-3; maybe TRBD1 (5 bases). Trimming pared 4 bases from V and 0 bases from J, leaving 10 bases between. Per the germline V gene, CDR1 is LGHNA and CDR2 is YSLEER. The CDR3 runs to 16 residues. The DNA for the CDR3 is TGCGCCAGCAGCCCCTACAGGAGCTCTGGGGCCAACGTCCTGACTTTC. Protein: CASSPYRSSGANVLTF.

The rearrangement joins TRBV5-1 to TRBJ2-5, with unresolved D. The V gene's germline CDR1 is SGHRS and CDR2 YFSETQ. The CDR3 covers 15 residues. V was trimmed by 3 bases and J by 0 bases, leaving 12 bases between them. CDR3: CASSYLWGHQETQYF. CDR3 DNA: TGCGCCAGCAGCTATCTATGGGGTCACCAAGAGACCCAGTACTTC.

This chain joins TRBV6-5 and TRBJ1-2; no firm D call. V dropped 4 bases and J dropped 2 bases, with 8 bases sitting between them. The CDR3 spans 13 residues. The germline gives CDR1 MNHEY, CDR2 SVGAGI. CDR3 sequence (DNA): TGTGCCAGCAGTTCCGGGAGAAACTATGGCTACACCTTC. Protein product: CASSSGRNYGYTF.

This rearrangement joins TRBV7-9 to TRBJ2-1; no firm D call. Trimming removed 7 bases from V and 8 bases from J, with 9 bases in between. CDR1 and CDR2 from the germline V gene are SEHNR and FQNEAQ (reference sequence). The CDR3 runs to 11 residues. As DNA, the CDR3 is TGTGCCAGCACGGGTTCGGATGAGCAGTTCTTC. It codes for CASTGSDEQFF.

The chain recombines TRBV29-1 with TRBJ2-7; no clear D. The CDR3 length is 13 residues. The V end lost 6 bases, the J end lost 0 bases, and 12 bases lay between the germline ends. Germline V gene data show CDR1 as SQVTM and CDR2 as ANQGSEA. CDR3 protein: CSVVTAYSYEQYF. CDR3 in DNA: TGCAGCGTAGTAACAGCCTACTCCTACGAGCAGTACTTC.

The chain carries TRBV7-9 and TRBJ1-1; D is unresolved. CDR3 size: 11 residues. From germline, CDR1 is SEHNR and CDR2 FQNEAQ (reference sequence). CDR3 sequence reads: CAATVPTEAFF. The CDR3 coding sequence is TGTGCGGCAACGGTACCCACTGAAGCTTTCTTT. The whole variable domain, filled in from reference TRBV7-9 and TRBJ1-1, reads DTGVSQNPRHKITKRGQNVTFRCDPISEHNRLYWYRQTLGQGPEFLTYFQNEAQLEKSRLLSDRFSAERPKGSFSTLEIQRTEQGDSAMYLCAATVPTEAFFGQGTRLTVV.

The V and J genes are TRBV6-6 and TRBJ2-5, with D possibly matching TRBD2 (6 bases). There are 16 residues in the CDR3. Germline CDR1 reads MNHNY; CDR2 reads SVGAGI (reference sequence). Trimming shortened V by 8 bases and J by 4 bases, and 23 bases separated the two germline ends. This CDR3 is CASDWAGLARGETQYF. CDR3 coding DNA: TGTGCCAGCGACTGGGCCGGGCTAGCGCGCGGAGAGACCCAGTACTTC.